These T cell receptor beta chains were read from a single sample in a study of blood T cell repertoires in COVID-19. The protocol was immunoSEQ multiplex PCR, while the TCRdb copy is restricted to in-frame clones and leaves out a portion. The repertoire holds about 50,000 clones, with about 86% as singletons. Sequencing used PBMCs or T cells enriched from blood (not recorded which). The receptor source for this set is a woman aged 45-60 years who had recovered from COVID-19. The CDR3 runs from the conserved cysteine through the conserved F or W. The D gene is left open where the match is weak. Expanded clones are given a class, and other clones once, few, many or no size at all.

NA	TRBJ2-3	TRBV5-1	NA	TGCGCCAGCAGCTTGGCGGGAGATCCCGCAGATACGCAGTATTTT	CASSLAGDPADTQYF
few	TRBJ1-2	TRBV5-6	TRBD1	TGTGCCAGCAGCTCAACGGGACAGGTCTATGGCTACACCTTC	CASSSTGQVYGYTF
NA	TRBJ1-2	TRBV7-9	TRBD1	TGTGCCAGCAGCTTACAGGGGGTTGGCTACACCTTC	CASSLQGVGYTF
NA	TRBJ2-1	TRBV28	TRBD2	TGTGCCAGCAGCCTTAGCGGGAGTTATTCAGCTGAGCAGTTCTTC	CASSLSGSYSAEQFF
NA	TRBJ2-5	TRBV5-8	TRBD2	TGTGCCAGCACCCCGCGGGGGGGTAGCGGAGGGGAGACCCAGTACTTC	CASTPRGGSGGETQYF
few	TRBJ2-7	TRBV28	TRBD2	TGTGCCAGCAGTTTAGGCTCTAGCGGGAGGGCCGGGGGCGAGCAGTACTTC	CASSLGSSGRAGGEQYF
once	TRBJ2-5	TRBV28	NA	TGTGCCAGCAGTTTAGGGCTAGCTAAGGAGACCCAGTACTTC	CASSLGLAKETQYF
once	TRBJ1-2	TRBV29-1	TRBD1	TGCAGCGTTGAAGATATCGACAGGGGGCTTGGCTACACCTTC	CSVEDIDRGLGYTF
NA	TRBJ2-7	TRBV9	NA	TGTGCCAGCAGCGGACGAGGGGGACACAAGGACTCCTACGAGCAGTACTTC	CASSGRGGHKDSYEQYF
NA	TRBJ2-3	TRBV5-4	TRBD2	TGTGCCAGCAGCACGCGGGGGGGCACAGATACGCAGTATTTT	CASSTRGGTDTQYF
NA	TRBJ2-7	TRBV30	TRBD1	TGTGCCTGGAGTGTATTTTCAGGACAGGGATTTTACGAGCAGTACTTC	CAWSVFSGQGFYEQYF
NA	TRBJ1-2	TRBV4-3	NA	TGCGCCAGCAGCCAAGCTGGTCCGGTGAGCTATGGCTACACCTTC	CASSQAGPVSYGYTF
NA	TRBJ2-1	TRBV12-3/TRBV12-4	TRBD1	TGTGCCAGCACCCTTGACAGGGTAAATGTTCAGTTCTTC	CASTLDRVNVQFF
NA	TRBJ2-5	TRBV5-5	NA	TGTGCCAGCAGGAGACGACAGCCCCAAGAGACCCAGTACTTC	CASRRRQPQETQYF